The T cell receptor (beta chain) described here comes from a study of vaccination effects on CD4 cells after COVID-19. As regards this clone: The antigen is not known.

V shed 9 bases and J shed 5 bases, with 14 bases lying between them. In germline, CDR1 is LNHNV, CDR2 YYDKDF (reference sequence). This CDR3 comprises 12 residues. Whole-study findings and limits: Marked clonal contraction of infection- and vaccine-induced clones was seen late after vaccination.

It was after more than nine days of culture that CD4+ T cells were isolated. Each participant received a vaccine that was either BNT162b2 or mRNA-1273, given as two doses. Vaccine recipients lacked prior SARS-CoV-2 infection and had negative nucleocapsid antibodies. Clones were read by immunoSEQ multiplex PCR, and TCRdb kept only the in-frame ones, dropping some. The sample consists of tens of thousands of clones, around 73% of them appearing once. The sequence came from a human donor who received a COVID-19 vaccine. The input for sequencing was CD4+ T cells from PBMCs cultured without peptide, taken after COVID-19 vaccination. The V and J genes are TRBV15 and TRBJ2-7; D may be TRBD2 (5 bases). The chain's CDR3 is CATGAGRDEQYF. DNA for the CDR3: TGTGCCACGGGAGCCGGACGGGACGAGCAGTACTTC.